This T cell receptor beta chain was captured in a study of T cells in women clearing cervical HPV infection. All participants had a single incident cervical HPV16 infection, and prevalent HPV16 infections were excluded. This CDR3 spans 15 amino acids. The germline gives CDR1 LNHNV, CDR2 YYDKDF (reference sequence). J lost 7 bases, V lost 0 bases, and 6 bases had no gene match. Genomic DNA, averaging approximately 1,100 ng per sample, yielded TCR beta CDR3 via immunoSEQ. Data came from immunoSEQ multiplex PCR; TCRdb stores just in-frame clones and leaves some out. The listing contains 27,000 or so clones. Remarks on this clone: Coverage ceases 3 residues before the CDR3 finishes, and the germline J gene fills in the end.

The chain couples TRBV15 to TRBJ2-1; 7 bases line up with TRBD2. This clonotype was sampled from a woman between 18 and 75 years old with a cervical HPV16 infection that either progressed to CIN3+ or cleared (not recorded which). Sequences were obtained from blood buffy coat. The DNA read from the CDR3 is TGTGCCACCAGCAGAGAGGCGGGAGTTTATAATGAG. Translation: CATSREAGVYNE. The whole CDR3 is CATSREAGVYNEQFF.